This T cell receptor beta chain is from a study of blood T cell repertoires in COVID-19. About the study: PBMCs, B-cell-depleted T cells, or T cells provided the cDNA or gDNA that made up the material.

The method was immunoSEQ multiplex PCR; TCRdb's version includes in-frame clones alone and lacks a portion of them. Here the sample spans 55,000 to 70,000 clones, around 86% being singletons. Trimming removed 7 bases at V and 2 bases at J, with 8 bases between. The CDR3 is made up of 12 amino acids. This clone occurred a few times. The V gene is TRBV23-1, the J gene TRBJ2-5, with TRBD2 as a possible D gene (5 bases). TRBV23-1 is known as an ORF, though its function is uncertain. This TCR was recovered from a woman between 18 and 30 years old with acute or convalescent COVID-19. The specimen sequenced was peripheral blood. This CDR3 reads CASIGVQETQYF. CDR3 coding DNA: TGCGCCAGCATCGGGGTACAAGAGACCCAGTACTTC.